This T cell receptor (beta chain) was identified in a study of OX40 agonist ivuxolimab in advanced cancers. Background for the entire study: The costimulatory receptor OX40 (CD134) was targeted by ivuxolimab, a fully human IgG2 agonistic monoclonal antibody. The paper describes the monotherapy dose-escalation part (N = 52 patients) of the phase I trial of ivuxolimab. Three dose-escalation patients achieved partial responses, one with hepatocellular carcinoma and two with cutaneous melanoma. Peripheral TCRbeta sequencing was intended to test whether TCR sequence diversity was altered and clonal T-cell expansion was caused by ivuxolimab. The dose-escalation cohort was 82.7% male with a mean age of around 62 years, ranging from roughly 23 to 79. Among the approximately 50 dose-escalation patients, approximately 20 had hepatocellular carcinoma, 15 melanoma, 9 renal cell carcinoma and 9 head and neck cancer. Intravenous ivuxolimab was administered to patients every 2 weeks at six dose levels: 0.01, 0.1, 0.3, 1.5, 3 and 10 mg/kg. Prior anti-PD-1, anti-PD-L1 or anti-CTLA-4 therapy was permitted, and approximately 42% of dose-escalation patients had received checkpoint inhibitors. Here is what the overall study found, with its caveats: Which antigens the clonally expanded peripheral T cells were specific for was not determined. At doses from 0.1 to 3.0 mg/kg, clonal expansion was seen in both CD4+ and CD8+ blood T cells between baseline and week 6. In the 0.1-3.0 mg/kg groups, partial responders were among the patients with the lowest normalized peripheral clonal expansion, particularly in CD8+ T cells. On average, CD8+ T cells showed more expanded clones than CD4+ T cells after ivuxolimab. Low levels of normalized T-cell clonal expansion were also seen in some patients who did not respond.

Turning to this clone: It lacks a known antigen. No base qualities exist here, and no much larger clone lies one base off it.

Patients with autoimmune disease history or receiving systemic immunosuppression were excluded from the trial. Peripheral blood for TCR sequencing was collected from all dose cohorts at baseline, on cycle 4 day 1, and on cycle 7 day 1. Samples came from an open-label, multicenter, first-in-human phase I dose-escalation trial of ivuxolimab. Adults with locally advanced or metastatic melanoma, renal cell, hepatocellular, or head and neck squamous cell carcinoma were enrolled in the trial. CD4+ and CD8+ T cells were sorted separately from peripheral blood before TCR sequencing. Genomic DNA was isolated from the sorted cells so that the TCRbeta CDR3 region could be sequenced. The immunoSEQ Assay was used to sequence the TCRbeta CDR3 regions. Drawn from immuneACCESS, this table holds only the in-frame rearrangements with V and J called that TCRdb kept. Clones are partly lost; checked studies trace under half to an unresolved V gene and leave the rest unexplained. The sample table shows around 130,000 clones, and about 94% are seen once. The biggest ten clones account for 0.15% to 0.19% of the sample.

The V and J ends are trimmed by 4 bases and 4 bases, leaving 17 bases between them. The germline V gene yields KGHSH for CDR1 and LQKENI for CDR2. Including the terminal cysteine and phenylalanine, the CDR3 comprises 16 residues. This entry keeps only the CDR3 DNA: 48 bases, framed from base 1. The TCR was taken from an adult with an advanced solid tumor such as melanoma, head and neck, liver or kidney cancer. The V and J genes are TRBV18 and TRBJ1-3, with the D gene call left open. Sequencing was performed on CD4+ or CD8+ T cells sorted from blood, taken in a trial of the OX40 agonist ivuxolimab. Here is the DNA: TGTGCCAGCTCACAGGCCGGAAGTATAGCCGGAAACACCATATATTTT. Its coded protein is CASSQAGSIAGNTIYF.